The source of this T cell receptor beta chain is a study of blood T cell repertoires in COVID-19. For the study at large: Collection of acute and convalescent COVID-19 samples took place in the United States, Italy and Spain. In each case, the material was cDNA or gDNA derived from T cells, B-cell-depleted T cells, or PBMCs.

Original handling: For nucleated cells, counts were estimated from reference gene primer amplification. Profiled with immunoSEQ multiplex PCR; TCRdb holds only in-frame clones, not every one. D and trimming come from the DNA, and the V and J calls and clone size come from that table. The data show fewer than 70,000 clones, with roughly 80% seen just once and over 7.5% held by the top ten. Trimming removed 6 bases at V and 2 bases at J, with 4 bases between. The CDR3 has 11 amino acids. This TCR derives from an elderly woman with acute or convalescent COVID-19. The source material was peripheral blood. The chain is built from TRBV12-3 or TRBV12-4 and TRBJ1-1; D gene unclear. CDR3 amino acids: CASRSNTEAFF. The CDR3 DNA is TGTGCCAGCAGGAGTAACACTGAAGCTTTCTTT.